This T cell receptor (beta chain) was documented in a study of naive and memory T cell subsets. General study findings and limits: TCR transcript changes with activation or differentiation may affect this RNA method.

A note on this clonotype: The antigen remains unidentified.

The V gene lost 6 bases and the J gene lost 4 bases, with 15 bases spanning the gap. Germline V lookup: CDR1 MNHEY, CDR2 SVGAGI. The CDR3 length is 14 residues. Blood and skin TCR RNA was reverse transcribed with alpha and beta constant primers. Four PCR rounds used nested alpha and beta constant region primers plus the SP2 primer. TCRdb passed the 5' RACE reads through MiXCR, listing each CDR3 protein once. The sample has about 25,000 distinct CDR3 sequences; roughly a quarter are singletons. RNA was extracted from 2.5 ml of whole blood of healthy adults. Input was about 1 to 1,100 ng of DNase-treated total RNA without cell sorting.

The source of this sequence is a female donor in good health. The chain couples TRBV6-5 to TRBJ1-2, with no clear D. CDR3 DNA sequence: TGTGCCAGCAGCCCCCACATAGCTAGCTATGGCTACACCTTC. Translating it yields CASSPHIASYGYTF.